These 9 T cell receptor beta chains were sequenced from one sample in a study of T-cell reconstitution after alpha-beta-depleted transplantation in children. A library of TCRbeta sequences, prepared with unique molecular identifiers, was generated. TCRdb analysed the PCR reads with MiXCR anew, one entry per CDR3 protein. Seen here are some 350,000 distinct CDR3 sequences, roughly 15% observed once, and the top ten hold around two fifths. Specimen: PBMCs, mostly from graft donor cells, collected 360 days after TCRalphabeta/CD19-depleted stem cell transplant. These receptors were obtained from a male patient aged 2 to 9 who had a stem cell transplant for acute lymphoblastic leukemia, so the T cells may come from the graft donor.

The CDR3 region has the DNA TGCGCCAGCAGCTTGGTGGTGGGAGCTACTACAGATACGCAGTATTTT. Its protein is CASSLVVGATTDTQYF. The chain is built from TRBV5-1 and TRBJ2-3; possibly TRBD2 for D (5 bases). Trimming removed 0 bases at V and 3 bases at J, with 14 bases between. CDR1 and CDR2 (germline): SGHRS, YFSETQ. The CDR3 is 16 amino acids.

J is TRBJ2-1 and V is TRBV20-1; D possibly matches TRBD1 or TRBD2 (5 bases each). There are 17 residues in the CDR3. Trimming stripped 1 base from V and 5 bases from J, with 21 bases between. CDR1 is DFQATT, CDR2 SNEGSKA, per germline (reference sequence). The CDR3 nucleotides are TGCAGTGCTAGAGTTACCGGGACCCCCTTCCGAAACAATGAGCAGTTCTTC. Its protein is CSARVTGTPFRNNEQFF.

This clonotype was observed many times. The chain uses TRBV28 and TRBJ2-1, with a weak D call TRBD2 (7 bases). Trimming left V 5 bases short and J 3 bases short, with 17 bases between. There are 16 residues in the CDR3. Germline V lookup: CDR1 MDHEN, CDR2 SYDVKM. The CDR3 is CASSTPGRGIYNEQFF. The CDR3 DNA is TGTGCCAGCAGTACCCCGGGGAGGGGGATCTACAATGAGCAGTTCTTC.

With regard to this clonotype: The junction shows a germline mismatch at one end, possibly a read error. The genes are TRBV15 and TRBJ1-4; no clear D gene. The CDR3 consists of 11 residues. Germline assignment: CDR1 LNHNV and CDR2 YYDKDF (reference sequence). CDR3 coding DNA: TGTGCCACCAGGAGAGATGAAAAACTGTTTTTT. Protein: CATRRDEKLFF.

This clonotype occurred once. The rearrangement joins TRBV4-3 to TRBJ2-2; D is unresolved. The CDR3 runs 16 residues. The V end lost 0 bases, the J end lost 5 bases, and 13 bases lay between the germline ends. Germline assignment: CDR1 LGHNA and CDR2 YSLEER. CDR3 amino acids: CASSQDPRARTGELFF. The CDR3 DNA sequence: TGCGCCAGCAGCCAAGATCCCCGGGCGCGAACCGGGGAGCTGTTTTTT.

About this clonotype: One end of the junction is discordant with germline, which a read error may explain. This rearrangement joins TRBV7-9 to TRBJ2-2; D gene unclear. The germline CDR1 and CDR2 sequences are SEHNR and FQNEAQ (reference sequence). The CDR3 has 15 residues. DNA of the CDR3: TGTGCCAACAGCTCAAACCCAGGACGCACCGGGGAGCTGTTTTTT. The encoded protein is CANSSNPGRTGELFF.

In DNA, the CDR3 is TGTGCCAGCAGTCAACTCCGGGACTCGAAAAGGGAGACCCAGTACTTC. It is translated as CASSQLRDSKRETQYF. The chain has TRBV6-2 or TRBV6-3 and TRBJ2-5; D is perhaps TRBD2 (6 bases). The CDR3 loop spans 16 amino acids. Germline-derived CDR1 and CDR2 are MNHEY and SVGEGT. Between the trimmed V and J ends, which lost 5 bases and 5 bases, there was a span of 21 bases.

There are a few counts of this clonotype. The chain has TRBV6-5 and TRBJ1-5; unclear D gene. The ends were cut back, 6 bases at V and 0 bases at J, with 9 bases in the middle. The CDR3 loop spans 14 amino acids. Germline V CDR1 and CDR2: MNHEY, SVGAGI. This chain's CDR3 is CASSRGISNQPQHF. CDR3 nucleotides: TGTGCCAGCAGCCGAGGGATTAGCAATCAGCCCCAGCATTTT.

This clonotype was observed a handful of times. The chain recombines TRBV9 with TRBJ2-7; possibly TRBD2 for D (6 bases). The germline CDR1 and CDR2 sequences are SGDLS and YYNGEE. V was trimmed by 3 bases and J by 2 bases, leaving 15 bases between them. The CDR3 loop spans 15 amino acids. The chain's CDR3 is CASSGGGMGAYEQYF. In nucleotides, the CDR3 is TGTGCCAGCAGCGGTGGCGGGATGGGGGCCTACGAGCAGTACTTC.